This T cell receptor beta chain was sequenced during a study of radiation and T cells in renal cell carcinoma. Broader study findings: From baseline, blood top tumor clonotypes peaked at 2 weeks post-radiation.

Sequencing used immunoSEQ multiplex PCR; TCRdb keeps in-frame clones, though not all of them. The sample holds more than 120,000 clones, approximately 86% seen once. To note about this clone: Its antigen is undetermined.

Time point: blood 4 weeks post-SBRT, at nephrectomy. Regarding treatment: 15 Gy SBRT to primary tumor, nephrectomy 4 weeks later. Nephrectomy followed 15 Gy stereotactic body radiation by 4 weeks. The patient's renal cell carcinoma had clear cell pathology. Specimen: blood, collected from a patient whose treatment included radiotherapy and nephrectomy. The TCR sequence derives from a woman aged 50 to 60 with renal cell carcinoma.

CDR3 amino acids: CASSQGFGRGNTIYF. The DNA for the CDR3 is TGCGCCAGCAGCCAAGGGTTCGGGAGAGGAAACACCATATATTTT. The J gene is TRBJ1-3, the V gene TRBV4-3; D ambiguous. Germline lookup yields CDR1 LGHNA and CDR2 YSLEER. V gave up 1 base and J gave up 4 bases, with 11 bases separating them. This CDR3 contains 15 residues.